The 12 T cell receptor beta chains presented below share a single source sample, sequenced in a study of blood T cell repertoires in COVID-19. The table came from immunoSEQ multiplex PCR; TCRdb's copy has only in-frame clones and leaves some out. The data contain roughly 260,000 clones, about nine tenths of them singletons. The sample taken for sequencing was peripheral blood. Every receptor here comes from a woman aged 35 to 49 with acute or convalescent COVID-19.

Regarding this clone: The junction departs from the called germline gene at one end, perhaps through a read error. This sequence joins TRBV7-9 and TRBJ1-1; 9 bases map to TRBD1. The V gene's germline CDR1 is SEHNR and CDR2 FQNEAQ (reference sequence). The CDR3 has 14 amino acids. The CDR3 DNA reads TGTGCCAGCAGCTTGGGGACAGGGAACCCTGAAGCTTTCTTT. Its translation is CASSLGTGNPEAFF.

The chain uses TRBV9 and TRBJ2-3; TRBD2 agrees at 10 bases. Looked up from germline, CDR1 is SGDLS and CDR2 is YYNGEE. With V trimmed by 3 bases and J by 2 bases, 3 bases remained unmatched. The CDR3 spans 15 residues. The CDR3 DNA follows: TGTGCCAGCAGCGCAGGACTAGCGGCCACAGATACGCAGTATTTT. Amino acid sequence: CASSAGLAATDTQYF. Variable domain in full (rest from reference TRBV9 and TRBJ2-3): DSGVTQTPKHLITATGQRVTLRCSPRSGDLSVYWYQQSLDQGLQFLIQYYNGEERAKGNILERFSAQQFPDLHSELNLSSLELGDSALYFCASSAGLAATDTQYFGPGTRLTVL.

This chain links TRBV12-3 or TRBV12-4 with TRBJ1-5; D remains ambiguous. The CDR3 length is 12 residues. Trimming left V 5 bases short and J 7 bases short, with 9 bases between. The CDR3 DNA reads TGTGCCAGCAGTGGACTGTTGCAGCCCCAGCATTTT. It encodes CASSGLLQPQHF.

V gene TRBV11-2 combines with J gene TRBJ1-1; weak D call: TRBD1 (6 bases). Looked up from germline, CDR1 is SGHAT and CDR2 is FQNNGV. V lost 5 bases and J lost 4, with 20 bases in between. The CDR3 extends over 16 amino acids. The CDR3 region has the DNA TGTGCCAGCAGCATAAGAACTACAGGGTTGGTCACTGAAGCTTTCTTT. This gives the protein CASSIRTTGLVTEAFF.

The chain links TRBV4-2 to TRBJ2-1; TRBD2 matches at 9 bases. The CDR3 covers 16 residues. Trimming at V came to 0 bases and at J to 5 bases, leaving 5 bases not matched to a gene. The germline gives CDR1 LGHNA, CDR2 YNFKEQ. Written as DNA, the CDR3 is TGTGCCAGCAGCCAAGACGGCGGGGGGGCTCACAATGAGCAGTTCTTC. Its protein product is CASSQDGGGAHNEQFF.

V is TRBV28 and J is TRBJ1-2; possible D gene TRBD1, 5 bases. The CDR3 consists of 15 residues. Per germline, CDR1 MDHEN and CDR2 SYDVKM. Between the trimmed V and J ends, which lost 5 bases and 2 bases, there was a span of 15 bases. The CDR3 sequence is CASSLTGTGNYGYTF. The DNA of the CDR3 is TGTGCCAGCAGTCTCACGGGGACTGGAAACTATGGCTACACCTTC.

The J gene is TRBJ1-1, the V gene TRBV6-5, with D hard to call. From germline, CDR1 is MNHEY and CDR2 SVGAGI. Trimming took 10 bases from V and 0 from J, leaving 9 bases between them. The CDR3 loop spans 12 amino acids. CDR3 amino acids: CANGLMNTEAFF. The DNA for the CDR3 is TGTGCCAATGGACTGATGAACACTGAAGCTTTCTTT.

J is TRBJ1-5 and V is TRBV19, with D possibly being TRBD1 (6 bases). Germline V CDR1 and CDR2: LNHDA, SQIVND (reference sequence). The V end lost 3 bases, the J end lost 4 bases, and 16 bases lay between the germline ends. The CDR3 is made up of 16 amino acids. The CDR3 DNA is TGTGCCAGTAGTATTGGTTGGTCAGGGGAAAATCAGCCCCAGCATTTT. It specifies CASSIGWSGENQPQHF.

The CDR3 region has the DNA TGTGCCAGCAGCCCGGGGGGGCTCACCGGGGAGCTGTTTTTT. Its translation: CASSPGGLTGELFF. The chain has TRBV7-8 and TRBJ2-2, with 8 bases matching TRBD2. This CDR3 is 14 amino acids long. J gave up 4 bases and V 5 bases, and 3 bases lay outside the gene matches. CDR1 is SGHVS, CDR2 FQNEAQ, per germline.

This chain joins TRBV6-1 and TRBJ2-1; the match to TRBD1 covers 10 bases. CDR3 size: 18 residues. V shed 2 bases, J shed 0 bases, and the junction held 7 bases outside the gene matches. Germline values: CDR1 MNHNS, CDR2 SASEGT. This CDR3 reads CASSEPETGGRSYNEQFF. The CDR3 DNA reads TGTGCCAGCAGTGAACCTGAGACAGGGGGCCGCTCCTACAATGAGCAGTTCTTC.

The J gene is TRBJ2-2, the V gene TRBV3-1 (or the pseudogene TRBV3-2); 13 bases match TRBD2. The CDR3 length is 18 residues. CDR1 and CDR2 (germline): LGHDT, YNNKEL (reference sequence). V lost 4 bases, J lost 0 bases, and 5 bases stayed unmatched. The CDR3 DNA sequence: TGTGCCAGCAGCCCGAGACTAGCGGGGGGCCCGAACACCGGGGAGCTGTTTTTT. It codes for CASSPRLAGGPNTGELFF.

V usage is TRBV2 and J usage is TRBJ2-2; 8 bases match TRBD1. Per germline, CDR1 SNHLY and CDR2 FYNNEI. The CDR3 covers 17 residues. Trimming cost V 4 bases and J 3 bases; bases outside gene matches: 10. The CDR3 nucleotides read TGTGCCAGCAGTGCCCCGGGACAGGAGTTTTACACCGGGGAGCTGTTTTTT. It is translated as CASSAPGQEFYTGELFF.